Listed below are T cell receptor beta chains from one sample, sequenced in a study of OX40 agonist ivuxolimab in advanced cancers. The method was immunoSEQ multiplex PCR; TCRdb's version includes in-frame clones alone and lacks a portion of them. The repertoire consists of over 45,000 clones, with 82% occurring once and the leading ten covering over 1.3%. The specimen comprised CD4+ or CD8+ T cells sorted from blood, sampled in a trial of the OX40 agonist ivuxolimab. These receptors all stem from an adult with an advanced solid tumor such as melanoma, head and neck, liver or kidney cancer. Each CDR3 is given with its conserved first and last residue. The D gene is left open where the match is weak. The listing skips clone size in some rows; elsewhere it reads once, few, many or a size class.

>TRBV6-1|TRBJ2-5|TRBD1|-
TGTGCCAGCAGCCTGGACAGGGGCCAAGAGACCCAGTACTTC
CASSLDRGQETQYF
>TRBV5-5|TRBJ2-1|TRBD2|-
TGTGCCAGCAGCTTGTTACTAGCGGTGGGGAATGAGCAGTTCTTC
CASSLLLAVGNEQFF
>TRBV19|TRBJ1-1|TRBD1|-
TGTGCCAGTAGTCGACAGGGGAGAGGGAACACTGAAGCTTTCTTT
CASSRQGRGNTEAFF
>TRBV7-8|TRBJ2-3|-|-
TGTGCCAGCAGCTGGGCCCGCACAGATACGCAGTATTTT
CASSWARTDTQYF
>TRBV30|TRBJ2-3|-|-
TGTGCCTGCCCTCGTGGGGGGCAAAAAGATACGCAGTATTTT
CACPRGGQKDTQYF
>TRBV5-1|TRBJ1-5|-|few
TGCGCCAGCAGCGGCGATAGCAATCAGCCCCAGCATTTT
CASSGDSNQPQHF
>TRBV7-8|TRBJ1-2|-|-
TGTGCCAGCAGCCCCCGGACGGGAGTCGATGGCTACACCTTC
CASSPRTGVDGYTF
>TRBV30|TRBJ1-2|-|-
TGTGCCTGGAGTGTACTCAGCGGCTACACCTTC
CAWSVLSGYTF
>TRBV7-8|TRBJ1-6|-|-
TGTGCCAGCAGCTTAGGAGTCGGGCTCAGTTCACCCCTCCACTTT
CASSLGVGLSSPLHF
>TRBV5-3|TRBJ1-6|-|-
TGTGCCAGACAAAAATTCCGGGGCATCGGAGAAATTTCACCCCTCCACTTT
CARQKFRGIGEISPLHF
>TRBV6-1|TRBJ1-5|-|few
TGTGCCAGCAGGCAGGGTCAGCCCCAGCATTTT
CASRQGQPQHF
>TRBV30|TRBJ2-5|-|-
TGTGCCTGGAGTGGGTGGACGGTGGGTATCGAGACCCAGTACTTC
CAWSGWTVGIETQYF
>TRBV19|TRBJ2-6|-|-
TGTGCCAGTAGTTGGACAGATGGGGCCAACGTCCTGACTTTC
CASSWTDGANVLTF
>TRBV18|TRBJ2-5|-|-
TGTGCCAGCTCACCCAATGGCCCAGGGGAGACCCAGTACTTC
CASSPNGPGETQYF
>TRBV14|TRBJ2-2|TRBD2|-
TGTGCCAGCAGCCATTCAATTACTCAGCGGGAGTGGACCGGGGAGCTGTTTTTT
CASSHSITQREWTGELFF
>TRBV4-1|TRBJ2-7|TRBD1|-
TGCGCCAGCAGCCTCGGGGCAGGGGGTCTCGAGCAGTACTTC
CASSLGAGGLEQYF
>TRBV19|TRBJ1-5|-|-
TGTGCCAGTAGTCCCGGACGGAGGGGTCAGCCCCAGCATTTT
CASSPGRRGQPQHF
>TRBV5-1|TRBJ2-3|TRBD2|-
TGCGCCAGCAGCTTGGTGGTAGCGGGGATCACAGATACGCAGTATTTT
CASSLVVAGITDTQYF
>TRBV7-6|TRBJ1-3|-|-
TGTGCCAGCAGCCCAGGGGCCTTCTCTGGAAACACCATATATTTT
CASSPGAFSGNTIYF
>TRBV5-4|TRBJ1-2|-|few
TGTGCCAGCAGCTTCAGCTATGGCTACACCTTC
CASSFSYGYTF
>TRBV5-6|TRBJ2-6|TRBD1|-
TGTGCCAGCAGCGCGACAGGGACTGGGGCCAACGTCCTGACTTTC
CASSATGTGANVLTF
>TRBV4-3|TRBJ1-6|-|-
TGCGCCACCGGAAACGGAATTAATTCACCCCTCCACTTT
CATGNGINSPLHF
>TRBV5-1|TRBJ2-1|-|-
TGCGCCAGCAGCCGCTACGGGGGAGGAACCTACAATGAGCAGTTCTTC
CASSRYGGGTYNEQFF
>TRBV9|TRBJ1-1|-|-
TGTGCCAGCAGCGTAGCACCCGAAACTGAAGCTTTCTTT
CASSVAPETEAFF
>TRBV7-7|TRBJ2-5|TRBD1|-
TGTGCTAGCAGCCTCCGGAGACAGGGTCTTCAAGAGACCCAGTACTTC
CASSLRRQGLQETQYF
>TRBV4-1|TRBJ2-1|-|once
TGCGCCAGCAGCCAAACCGACAGGGAGGGTGAGCAGTTCTTC
CASSQTDREGEQFF
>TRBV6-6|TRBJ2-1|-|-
TGTGCCAGCAGGCCCTCGACTGGGGGGCAGTTCTTC
CASRPSTGGQFF
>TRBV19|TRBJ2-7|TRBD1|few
TGTGCCAGTAGTATCTCAGGGGGAGTGTTCTTAAGCGAGCAGTACTTC
CASSISGGVFLSEQYF
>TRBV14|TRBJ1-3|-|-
TGTGCCAGCAGCTTCAACTCTGGAAACACCATATATTTT
CASSFNSGNTIYF
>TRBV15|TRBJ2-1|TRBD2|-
TGTGCCACCAGCAAAACCGGGACTAGCGGGAGAAGGGATGAGCAGTTCTTC
CATSKTGTSGRRDEQFF
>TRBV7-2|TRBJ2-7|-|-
TGTGCCAGCAGCTTCTACGGCGGGGGCACCTACGAGCAGTACTTC
CASSFYGGGTYEQYF
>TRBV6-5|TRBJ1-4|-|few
TGTGCCAGCAGCCTTGGGGGGGTGGGTGAAAAACTGTTTTTT
CASSLGGVGEKLFF
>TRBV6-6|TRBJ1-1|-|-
TGTGCCAGCAGTTCTAACACTGAAGCTTTCTTT
CASSSNTEAFF
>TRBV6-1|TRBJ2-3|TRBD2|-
TGTGCCAGCAGGCCGGGACTAGCGGCCACAGATACGCAGTATTTT
CASRPGLAATDTQYF
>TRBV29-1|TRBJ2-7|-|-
TGCAGCGCTTCCGGGACCCGTGGTTACGAGCAGTACTTC
CSASGTRGYEQYF
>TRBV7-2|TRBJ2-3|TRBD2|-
TGTGCCAGCAGCTTCTTAGCGGGGTCGCAGTATTTT
CASSFLAGSQYF
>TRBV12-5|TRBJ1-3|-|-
TGTGCTAGTGGTTTGGTAATGTCGTGGGGGTCTGGAAACACCATATATTTT
CASGLVMSWGSGNTIYF
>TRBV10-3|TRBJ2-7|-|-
TGTGCCAGCGATTCAGGGACCTACGAGCAGTACTTC
CASDSGTYEQYF
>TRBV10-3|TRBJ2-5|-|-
TGTGCCATCAGTGAGTCGGTCGGGGAGACCCAGTACTTC
CAISESVGETQYF
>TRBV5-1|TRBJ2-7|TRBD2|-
TGCGCCAGCAGCTTGGAACTAGCGGTAGTATACGAGCAGTACTTC
CASSLELAVVYEQYF
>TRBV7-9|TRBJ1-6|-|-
TGTGCCAGCACCCAAGCGGAGGGACCTAATTCACCCCTCCACTTT
CASTQAEGPNSPLHF
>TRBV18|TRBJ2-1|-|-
TGTGCCAGCTCACAGCAGGGGAATGAGCAGTTCTTC
CASSQQGNEQFF
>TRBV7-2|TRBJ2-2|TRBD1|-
TGTGCCAGCAGCACTACAGGGGGCTCCGGGGAGCTGTTTTTT
CASSTTGGSGELFF
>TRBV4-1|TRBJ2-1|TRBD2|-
TGCGCCAGCAGCCAAGTTTTAGCGGGATTGTACAATGAGCAGTTCTTC
CASSQVLAGLYNEQFF
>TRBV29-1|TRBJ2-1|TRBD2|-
TGCAGCGTCCGGACTAGTGCGGATGAGCAGTTCTTC
CSVRTSADEQFF
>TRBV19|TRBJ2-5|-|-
TGTGCCAGTAGTATAGGTGGCGGGGAAGAGACCCAGTACTTC
CASSIGGGEETQYF
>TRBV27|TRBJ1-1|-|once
TGTGCCAGCGGGTATTTATCGAACACTGAAGCTTTCTTT
CASGYLSNTEAFF
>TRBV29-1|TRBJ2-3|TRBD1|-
TGCAGCGTTGAAGGACTCCTAGGGGGCCCAGATACGCAGTATTTT
CSVEGLLGGPDTQYF
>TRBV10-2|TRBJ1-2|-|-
TGCGCCAGCAGTGGGCTTGGAGTTGTGACTAACTATGGCTACACCTTC
CASSGLGVVTNYGYTF
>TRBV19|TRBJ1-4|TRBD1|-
TGTGCCAGTAGTACGACAGGGGGCTATGAAAAACTGTTTTTT
CASSTTGGYEKLFF
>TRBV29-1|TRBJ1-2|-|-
TGCAGCGTTGAAGTGGTCTATGGCTACACCTTC
CSVEVVYGYTF
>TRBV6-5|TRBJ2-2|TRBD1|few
TGTGCCAGCTGCCGGGACAGAACGAACACCGGGGAGCTGTTTTTT
CASCRDRTNTGELFF
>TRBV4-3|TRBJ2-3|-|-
TGCGCCAGCAGCCAGGTTTCTGGGGGTACGCAGTATTTT
CASSQVSGGTQYF
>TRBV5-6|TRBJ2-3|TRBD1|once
TGTGCCAGCAGCGTAGGGACAGGTAGTACAGATACGCAGTATTTT
CASSVGTGSTDTQYF
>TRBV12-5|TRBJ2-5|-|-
TGTGCTAGTGGTTCCTTGTTACAAGAGACCCAGTACTTC
CASGSLLQETQYF
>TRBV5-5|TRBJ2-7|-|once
TGTGCCAGCAGCCCCAGGGGACAAACCTCCTACGAGCAGTACTTC
CASSPRGQTSYEQYF
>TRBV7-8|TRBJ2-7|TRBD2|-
TGTGCCAGCAGCTTATGGATATCTAGCGGATACTCCTACGAGCAGTACTTC
CASSLWISSGYSYEQYF
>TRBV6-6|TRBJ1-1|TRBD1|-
TGTGCCAGCAGTAGTACTTTAGGGGGCTTGGACACTGAAGCTTTCTTT
CASSSTLGGLDTEAFF
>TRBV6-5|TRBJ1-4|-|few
TGTGCCAGCAGTTACCGGGGTCAGGAAAAACTGTTTTTT
CASSYRGQEKLFF